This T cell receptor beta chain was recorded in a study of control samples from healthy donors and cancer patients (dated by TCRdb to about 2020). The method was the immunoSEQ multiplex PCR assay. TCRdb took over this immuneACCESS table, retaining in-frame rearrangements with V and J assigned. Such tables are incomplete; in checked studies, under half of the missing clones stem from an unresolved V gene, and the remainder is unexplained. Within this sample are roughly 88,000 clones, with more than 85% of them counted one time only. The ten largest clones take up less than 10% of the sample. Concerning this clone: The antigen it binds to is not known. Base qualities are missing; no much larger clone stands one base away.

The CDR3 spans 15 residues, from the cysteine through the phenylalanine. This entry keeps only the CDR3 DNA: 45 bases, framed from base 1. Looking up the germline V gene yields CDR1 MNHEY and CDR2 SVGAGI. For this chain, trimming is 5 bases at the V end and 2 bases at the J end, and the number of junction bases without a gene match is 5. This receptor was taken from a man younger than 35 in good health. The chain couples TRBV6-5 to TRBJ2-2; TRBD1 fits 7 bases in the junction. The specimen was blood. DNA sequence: TGTGCCAGCAGTCCACGGGACAGAAACACCGGGGAGCTGTTTTTT. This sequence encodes CASSPRDRNTGELFF.